Below, 27 T cell receptor beta chains from the same sample are listed, as sequenced in a study of a mutant IDH1 vaccine in newly diagnosed glioma. The time point denotes: week 11, during vaccination. With topical imiquimod, each dose of the vaccine consisted of 300 ug of mutant IDH1 20-mer peptide. The antigens these receptors bind are not known. Repertoires were generated with immunoSEQ multiplex PCR, while TCRdb's copy carries only in-frame clones and drops some. The profile covers some 60,000 clones, with about 80% appearing a single time and approximately 6% taken by the ten largest. The material sequenced was PBMCs, taken from a glioma patient whose treatment included an IDH1 peptide vaccine. The receptor set was obtained from a man in his fifties with glioma.

In its sample, this clone was seen a few times. This chain joins TRBV18 and TRBJ1-1; weak D call: TRBD1 (5 bases). Per the germline V gene, CDR1 is KGHSH and CDR2 is LQKENI. Trimming shortened V by 6 bases and J by 3 bases, and 8 bases separated the two germline ends. CDR3 length: 12 residues. CDR3 sequence (DNA): TGTGCCAGCTCGCCAGGGTACACTGAAGCTTTCTTT. It specifies CASSPGYTEAFF.

V is TRBV5-5 and J is TRBJ2-1; a weak D match, TRBD1 (5 bases). The CDR3 is made up of 12 amino acids. V dropped 4 bases and J dropped 8 bases, with 10 bases sitting between them. Germline CDR1 and CDR2: SGHKS and YYEKEE (reference sequence). CDR3 loop: CASSLRVHEQFF. DNA for the CDR3: TGTGCCAGCAGCCTCAGGGTCCATGAGCAGTTCTTC.

CDR3: CASSQGTGGETQYF. DNA of the CDR3: TGCGCCAGCAGCCAAGGGACAGGTGGAGAGACCCAGTACTTC. V gene TRBV4-3 combines with J gene TRBJ2-5, with TRBD1 identical over 7 bases. This CDR3 region has 14 residues. With V trimmed by 1 base and J by 4 bases, 3 bases remained unmatched. Germline V gene sequence: CDR1 LGHNA, CDR2 YSLEER.

The chain uses TRBV19 and TRBJ2-1; D perhaps matches TRBD2 (7 bases). CDR1 and CDR2 from the germline V gene are LNHDA and SQIVND (reference sequence). Trimming left V 3 bases short and J 0 bases short, with 12 bases between. The CDR3 length is 16 residues. The CDR3 DNA reads as TGTGCCAGTAGTATGGGGGGGCGGGCCTCCTACAATGAGCAGTTCTTC. Translating gives CASSMGGRASYNEQFF.

The chain recombines TRBV19 with TRBJ1-1; D remains unclear. With 0 bases removed from V and 8 bases from J, the gap between germline ends came to 10 bases. CDR3 length: 13 amino acids. CDR1 LNHDA and CDR2 SQIVND come from the germline V gene (reference sequence). The CDR3 DNA reads as TGTGCCAGTAGTATAGATCTTGGTCAGGAAGCTTTCTTT. Protein: CASSIDLGQEAFF.

The chain employs TRBV27 and TRBJ2-2; D is unclear. The CDR3 totals 14 residues. CDR1 is MNHEY, CDR2 SMNVEV, per germline (reference sequence). V dropped 5 bases and J dropped 3 bases, with 10 bases sitting between them. CDR3 nucleotides: TGTGCCAGCAGTCAAGATTATTACACCGGGGAGCTGTTTTTT. It encodes CASSQDYYTGELFF.

The rearrangement joins TRBV4-3 to TRBJ1-1, with D possibly TRBD1 on 5 matching bases. Per germline, CDR1 LGHNA and CDR2 YSLEER. This CDR3 comprises 14 residues. V was pared by 5 bases and J by 5 bases, with 15 bases between. CDR3 sequence reads: CASSATLGGTEAFF. DNA of the CDR3: TGCGCCAGCAGCGCCACGCTGGGGGGAACTGAAGCTTTCTTT.

The chain's CDR3 is CASSYSRGTNAGELFF. For the CDR3, the DNA is TGTGCCAGCAGTTACTCGAGAGGGACCAACGCCGGGGAGCTGTTTTTT. The chain has TRBV6-6 and TRBJ2-2; D might be TRBD1 or TRBD2, each matching 5 bases. The CDR3 sequence is 16 residues long. The V and J ends lost 0 bases and 6 bases respectively, with 14 bases between them. Per germline, CDR1 MNHNY and CDR2 SVGAGI (reference sequence).

This chain joins TRBV5-1 and TRBJ1-6, with TRBD1 matching 8 bases. The J segment lost 6 bases and the V segment lost 0 bases, leaving 8 bases of the junction unmatched. CDR1 and CDR2 (germline): SGHRS, YFSETQ. The CDR3 loop spans 17 amino acids. CDR3 in DNA: TGCGCCAGCAGCTTGGTCGCAGGGGGCGAGTCTAATTCACCCCTCCACTTT. Protein: CASSLVAGGESNSPLHF.

The V gene is TRBV7-2, the J gene TRBJ1-2, with 8 bases identical to TRBD1. This CDR3 is built from 13 residues. V shed 4 bases, J shed 7 bases, and the junction held 5 bases outside the gene matches. Germline loops: CDR1 SGHTA, CDR2 FQGNSA. The CDR3 bases are TGTGCCAGCAGCTACGAACAGGGGGGTGGCTACACCTTC. Protein product: CASSYEQGGGYTF. Full variable domain (rest looked up from reference TRBV7-2 and TRBJ1-2): GAGVSQSPSNKVTEKGKDVELRCDPISGHTALYWYRQSLGQGLEFLIYFQGNSAPDKSGLPSDRFSAERTGGSVSTLTIQRTQQEDSAVYLCASSYEQGGGYTFGSGTRLTVV.

V usage is TRBV9 and J usage is TRBJ2-5; TRBD2 might be the D (5 bases). This CDR3 region has 16 residues. Germline V gene sequence: CDR1 SGDLS, CDR2 YYNGEE. The V end lost 6 bases, the J end lost 7 bases, and 25 bases lay between the germline ends. CDR3 amino acids: CASTPSPAEVPGTQYF. For the CDR3, the DNA is TGTGCCAGCACCCCTTCTCCGGCGGAGGTTCCTGGGACCCAGTACTTC.

In this sample, this clone turned up a few times. The J gene is TRBJ2-4, the V gene TRBV5-1, with 7 bases matching TRBD2. CDR3 size: 17 residues. Germline values: CDR1 SGHRS, CDR2 YFSETQ. V lost 0 bases to trimming and J lost 6 bases; unmatched junction nucleotides: 12. This chain's CDR3 is CASSLAAASGPINIQYF. CDR3 DNA: TGCGCCAGCAGCTTGGCCGCGGCTAGCGGTCCTATAAACATTCAGTACTTC.

V usage is TRBV29-1 and J usage is TRBJ2-5; D may correspond to TRBD1 or TRBD2 (5 bases each). The CDR3 is made up of 14 amino acids. The V end was cut by 0 bases, the J end by 3 bases, with 11 bases between. Germline-derived CDR1 and CDR2 are SQVTM and ANQGSEA. CDR3 amino acids: CSVEDSRGEETQYF. The CDR3 DNA is TGCAGCGTTGAAGATTCACGAGGGGAAGAGACCCAGTACTTC.

This chain connects TRBV14 to TRBJ2-7; maybe TRBD2 (6 bases). Germline-derived CDR1 and CDR2 are SGHDN and FVKESK. Trimming took off 4 bases at V and 2 bases at J, with 15 bases between the two ends. This CDR3 is built from 15 residues. The CDR3 DNA follows: TGTGCCAGCAGCCCATGGAGGGGAATGGCCTACGAGCAGTACTTC. This sequence encodes CASSPWRGMAYEQYF.

The chain employs TRBV19 and TRBJ2-1, with 7 positions matching TRBD2. The CDR3 spans 14 residues. Germline lookup yields CDR1 LNHDA and CDR2 SQIVND (reference sequence). The junction had 3 bases not matched to a gene; V was cut back by 1 base and J by 6 bases. The CDR3 DNA reads as TGTGCCAGTAGTATAGGACTAGCTGTCAATGAGCAGTTCTTC. Amino acids: CASSIGLAVNEQFF.

The genes are TRBV13 and TRBJ1-1, with unresolved D. CDR3 length equals 15 residues. Germline assignment: CDR1 PRHDT and CDR2 FYEKMQ (reference sequence). V was trimmed by 3 bases and J by 4 bases, leaving 15 bases between them. Here the CDR3 DNA reads TGTGCCAGCAGCTTCCACCAGAGAGGAGGCACTGAAGCTTTCTTT. It translates to CASSFHQRGGTEAFF. The full variable domain, rest sourced from reference TRBV13 and TRBJ1-1, is AAGVIQSPRHLIKEKRETATLKCYPIPRHDTVYWYQQGPGQDPQFLISFYEKMQSDKGSIPDRFSAQQFSDYHSELNMSSLELGDSALYFCASSFHQRGGTEAFFGQGTRLTVV.

The chain uses TRBV29-1 and TRBJ2-1; D is tentatively TRBD1 or TRBD2 (5 bases each). This CDR3 is built from 14 residues. In germline, CDR1 is SQVTM, CDR2 ANQGSEA. V lost 8 bases and J lost 6, with 20 bases in between. This CDR3 is CSSKAGWGFNEQFF. CDR3 in DNA: TGCAGCTCAAAGGCTGGTTGGGGGTTCAATGAGCAGTTCTTC.

This sequence joins TRBV7-9 and TRBJ2-7, with TRBD1 identical over 10 bases. V shed 5 bases and J 3 bases; nucleotides not matched to a gene: 4. CDR3 length: 14 amino acids. The V gene's germline CDR1 is SEHNR and CDR2 FQNEAQ (reference sequence). The DNA of the CDR3 is TGTGCCAGCAGCGGGGGACAGGGGAGCTACGAGCAGTACTTC. It translates to CASSGGQGSYEQYF. The variable domain in full, completed from reference TRBV7-9 and TRBJ2-7, reads DTGVSQNPRHKITKRGQNVTFRCDPISEHNRLYWYRQTLGQGPEFLTYFQNEAQLEKSRLLSDRFSAERPKGSFSTLEIQRTEQGDSAMYLCASSGGQGSYEQYFGPGTRLTVT.

The chain carries TRBV29-1 and TRBJ2-3, with D unclear. The V end lost 3 bases, the J end lost 4 bases, and 5 bases lay between the germline ends. The germline V gene encodes CDR1 SQVTM and CDR2 ANQGSEA. CDR3 size: 11 residues. DNA of the CDR3: TGCAGCGTTGATTGGGCAGATACGCAGTATTTT. Translating gives CSVDWADTQYF.

This clone was observed once. This rearrangement joins TRBV27 to TRBJ1-1; D gene unclear. There are 13 residues in the CDR3. Germline V gene data show CDR1 as MNHEY and CDR2 as SMNVEV (reference sequence). The ends were cut back, 0 bases at V and 2 bases at J, with 4 bases in the middle. CDR3 bases: TGTGCCAGCAGTTTATCCCGCAACACTGAAGCTTTCTTT. Translating it yields CASSLSRNTEAFF.

The rearrangement uses TRBV19 and TRBJ1-5; no clear D gene. The germline V gene has CDR1 LNHDA and CDR2 SQIVND (reference sequence). Trimming cost V 5 bases and J 5 bases, with 31 bases left between them. The CDR3 consists of 20 residues. The CDR3 DNA follows: TGTGCCAGTAGTGACATGGGAGCCGCCGAGGTCTTTGCCCTCCATCAGCCCCAGCATTTT. It encodes CASSDMGAAEVFALHQPQHF. Complete variable domain (other parts from reference TRBV19 and TRBJ1-5): DGGITQSPKYLFRKEGQNVTLSCEQNLNHDAMYWYRQDPGQGLRLIYYSQIVNDFQKGDIAEGYSVSREKKESFPLTVTSAQKNPTAFYLCASSDMGAAEVFALHQPQHFGDGTRLSIL.

This chain uses TRBV7-8 with TRBJ1-1; TRBD1 aligns across 8 bases. V shed 2 bases, J shed 1 base, and the junction held 6 bases outside the gene matches. Per germline, CDR1 SGHVS and CDR2 FQNEAQ. This CDR3 spans 16 amino acids. CDR3 sequence: CASSLSPGTGNTEAFF. CDR3 sequence (DNA): TGTGCCAGCAGCTTAAGTCCCGGGACAGGGAACACTGAAGCTTTCTTT.

This clone was seen more than once but under ten times. J is TRBJ2-2 and V is TRBV2; D remains unclear. Between the trimmed V and J ends, which lost 1 base and 7 bases, there was a span of 10 bases. The CDR3 totals 14 residues. The germline CDR1 and CDR2 sequences are SNHLY and FYNNEI. CDR3 nucleotides: TGTGCCAGCAGTGAAGAGGGTGCGGTCGGGGAGCTGTTTTTT. It codes for CASSEEGAVGELFF.

The chain recombines TRBV5-1 with TRBJ2-5, with 7 bases matching TRBD2. The CDR3 length is 12 residues. Germline assignment: CDR1 SGHRS and CDR2 YFSETQ. The V gene end was trimmed by 4 bases and the J gene end by 5 bases; junction bases not matched to a gene: 2. In nucleotides, the CDR3 is TGCGCCAGCAGCGAAGCGGGGGAGACCCAGTACTTC. This sequence encodes CASSEAGETQYF.

The chain links TRBV9 to TRBJ2-2; 11 nucleotides align to TRBD1. V gave up 4 bases and J gave up 6 bases; unmatched junction bases: 5. The CDR3 covers 15 residues. CDR1 SGDLS and CDR2 YYNGEE come from the germline V gene. DNA of the CDR3: TGTGCCAGCAGCCACGGGACAGGGGGTCCCGGGGAGCTGTTTTTT. Translating gives CASSHGTGGPGELFF.

J is TRBJ2-6 and V is TRBV7-9; no clear D gene. V lost 5 bases and J 0 bases, leaving 11 bases between the germline ends. Germline values: CDR1 SEHNR, CDR2 FQNEAQ (reference sequence). CDR3 size: 16 residues. The CDR3 region is CASSRRSGSGANVLTF. Written as DNA, the CDR3 is TGTGCCAGCAGCCGCCGCTCCGGCTCTGGGGCCAACGTCCTGACTTTC.

This clone showed up just once. The rearrangement links TRBV4-3 to TRBJ1-1; D is undetermined. Germline V gene lookup returns CDR1 LGHNA and CDR2 YSLEER. V was cut by 0 bases and J by 0 bases, with 8 bases left in between. This CDR3 is 15 amino acids long. CDR3 residues: CASSQEGTLNTEAFF. DNA for the CDR3: TGCGCCAGCAGCCAAGAGGGCACCTTGAACACTGAAGCTTTCTTT.